What follows are 24 T cell receptor beta chains derived from one specimen sequenced in a study of T cells in women clearing cervical HPV infection. The method was immunoSEQ multiplex PCR; TCRdb's version includes in-frame clones alone and lacks a portion of them. Its table lists 31,000 or so clones. Source material: blood buffy coat. Receptors were obtained from a woman between 18 and 70 years old with a cervical HPV16 infection that either progressed to CIN3+ or cleared (not recorded which).

A remark on this clone: The read ends 3 residues shy of where the CDR3 ends; the end is completed using the germline J gene. The chain uses TRBV7-8 and TRBJ2-7; D is unclear. V dropped 2 bases and J dropped 5 bases, with 19 bases sitting between them. CDR1 and CDR2 (germline): SGHVS, FQNEAQ. This CDR3 spans 16 amino acids. The CDR3 DNA, read in part, is TGTGCCAGCAGCTTATTGTTGGGCCTTGGTGGTAACGAG. Its translation: CASSLLLGLGGNE. The entire CDR3 protein reads CASSLLLGLGGNEQYF.

The CDR3 DNA, read in part, is TGTGCCAGCAGCTTAGAGGGACAGGGCGGAGAGACC. Encoded protein: CASSLEGQGGET. The CDR3 reads in full as CASSLEGQGGETQYF. The chain has TRBV11-3 and TRBJ2-5, with 9 nucleotides matching TRBD1. The CDR3 end lies 3 residues beyond the end of the read and is filled in from the germline J gene. CDR1 and CDR2 from the germline V gene are SGHNT and YENEEA. The CDR3 runs 15 residues. Trimming at V came to 0 bases and at J to 4 bases, leaving 3 bases not matched to a gene.

A note on this clone: The CDR3 extends 3 residues past the end of the read, so its final part is completed from the germline J gene. The chain employs TRBV19 and TRBJ1-1; D remains ambiguous. The V gene lost 4 bases and the J gene lost 0 bases, with 3 bases spanning the gap. CDR1 and CDR2 from the germline V gene are LNHDA and SQIVND (reference sequence). The CDR3 is 12 amino acids. Incomplete CDR3 DNA: TGTGCCAGTAGTAGTATGAACACTGAA. Residues: CASSSMNTE. The full CDR3 protein reads CASSSMNTEAFF. The variable domain in full, with the rest retrieved from reference TRBV19 and TRBJ1-1, is DGGITQSPKYLFRKEGQNVTLSCEQNLNHDAMYWYRQDPGQGLRLIYYSQIVNDFQKGDIAEGYSVSREKKESFPLTVTSAQKNPTAFYLCASSSMNTEAFFGQGTRLTVV.

As for this clone: The read finishes 3 residues shy of the CDR3 end, and the germline J gene is used to complete it. The V gene is TRBV30, the J gene TRBJ2-4; D remains ambiguous. Germline-derived CDR1 and CDR2 are GTSNPN and SVGIG (reference sequence). There are 13 residues in the CDR3. CDR3 sequence: CAWSVLLNYGQYF. Incomplete CDR3 DNA: TGTGCCTGGAGTGTACTTCTTAACTATGGT.

On this clone itself: The read comes to an end 3 residues before the CDR3 does, leaving the germline J gene to fill in the end. The genes are TRBV20-1 and TRBJ1-1, with D possibly being TRBD1 (5 bases). Trimming removed 7 bases from V and 3 bases from J, with 18 bases in between. The germline V gene encodes CDR1 DFQATT and CDR2 SNEGSKA (reference sequence). The CDR3 totals 14 residues. CDR3 region: CSVGGTESHTEAFF. The CDR3 bases that were read are TGCAGTGTTGGGGGGACGGAATCCCACACTGAA.

A word on this clone: The missing CDR3 end, 3 residues past where the read stops, is filled in from the germline J gene. The chain has TRBV7-2 and TRBJ2-3; D is unclear. The germline gives CDR1 SGHTA, CDR2 FQGNSA. The CDR3 contains 13 residues. With 8 bases removed from V and 3 bases from J, the gap between germline ends came to 12 bases. The sequenced CDR3 bases are TGTGCCAGCTCCCGCAGAGAGACAGATACG. It specifies CASSRRETDT. The entire CDR3 reads CASSRRETDTQYF.

This chain's CDR3 is CASRPRTGLASGANVLFF. The covered CDR3 bases are TGTGCCAGCAGGCCCAGGACAGGGTTGGCGTCTGGGGCCAACGTG. The rearrangement links TRBV2 to TRBJ2-2, with TRBD1 identical over 8 bases. With the read ending 3 residues before the CDR3 end, the germline J gene is used to fill in that end. Germline values: CDR1 SNHLY, CDR2 FYNNEI. The CDR3 covers 18 residues.

On this clone itself: Read coverage stops 3 residues before the CDR3 terminus; the germline J gene supplies the remainder. The rearrangement links TRBV30 to TRBJ1-6, with 8 positions matching TRBD1. This CDR3 is built from 15 residues. The junction had 7 bases not matched to a gene; V was cut back by 0 bases and J by 9 bases. The germline gives CDR1 GTSNPN, CDR2 SVGIG (reference sequence). The sequenced CDR3 bases are TGTGCCTGGAGTGTAGGCAGGGGGCTCGGTTCACCC. This encodes CAWSVGRGLGSP. The whole CDR3 sequence reads CAWSVGRGLGSPLHF.

On this clone itself: Read coverage stops 3 residues before the CDR3 terminus; the germline J gene supplies the remainder. V gene TRBV19 combines with J gene TRBJ1-5; D is ambiguous. The CDR3 is made up of 13 amino acids. Trimming removed 3 bases from V and 7 bases from J, with 10 bases in between. CDR1 is LNHDA and CDR2 is SQIVND in the germline V gene (reference sequence). The CDR3 DNA, read in part, is TGTGCCAGTAGTATCACGGAGCGACAGCCC. Translated: CASSITERQP. The full CDR3 protein reads CASSITERQPQHF.

On this clone: The DNA ends 3 residues before the CDR3 does, and the rest of the CDR3 is filled in from the germline J gene. The chain has TRBV20-1 and TRBJ2-5; 8 nucleotides agree with TRBD2. Germline V gene sequence: CDR1 DFQATT, CDR2 SNEGSKA (reference sequence). Trimming at V came to 5 bases and at J to 4 bases, leaving 3 bases not matched to a gene. The CDR3 consists of 12 residues. The DNA read from the CDR3 is TGCAGTGCTGAGAGCGGGGGAGAGACC. As protein: CSAESGGET. The full-length CDR3 reads as CSAESGGETQYF.

Of note for this clone: An end of the junction differs from the germline gene, which may be a read error. The missing CDR3 end, 3 residues past where the read stops, is filled in from the germline J gene. The sample has other DNA sequences that encode this CDR3 too. The J gene is TRBJ1-1, the V gene TRBV5-1; no definite D call. The CDR3 runs to 17 residues. Germline V gene sequence: CDR1 SGHRS, CDR2 YFSETQ. CDR3: CASSSLMGRGMGTEAFF. The DNA read from the CDR3 is TGCGCCAGCAGCTCACTAATGGGTCGGGGAATGGGCACTGAG. The whole variable domain, remainder taken from reference TRBV5-1 and TRBJ1-1, is KAGVTQTPRYLIKTRGQQVTLSCSPISGHRSVSWYQQTPGQGLQFLFEYFSETQRNKGNFPGRFSGRQFSNSRSEMNVSTLELGDSALYLCASSSLMGRGMGTEAFFGQGTRLTVV.

CDR3 bases read: TGTGCCATCAGCCGGGGACAGATACAAGAGACC. This sequence encodes CAISRGQIQET. The complete CDR3 sequence is CAISRGQIQETQYF. This rearrangement joins TRBV10-3 to TRBJ2-5; 7 positions match TRBD1. Read sequence stops 3 residues before the CDR3 end, and the germline J gene provides the missing end. Germline V lookup: CDR1 ENHRY, CDR2 SYGVKD. J lost 2 bases, V lost 6 bases, and 6 bases had no gene match. The CDR3 has 14 residues.

As regards this clone: The CDR3 is cut off 3 residues early in the read; its end comes from the germline J gene. The chain links TRBV20-1 to TRBJ1-4, with no clear D. Trimming pared 6 bases from V and 0 bases from J, leaving 8 bases between. The CDR3 sequence is 13 residues long. Germline loops: CDR1 DFQATT, CDR2 SNEGSKA (reference sequence). CDR3 sequence reads: CSALQPTNEKLFF. The DNA read from the CDR3 is TGCAGTGCGCTACAGCCAACTAATGAAAAA.

Comment on this clone: The read falls 3 residues short of the CDR3 end, and the missing part is taken from the germline J gene. V gene TRBV6-1 combines with J gene TRBJ2-7; TRBD2 might be the D (6 bases). The germline gives CDR1 MNHNS, CDR2 SASEGT. The V gene lost 0 bases and the J gene lost 2 bases, with 14 bases spanning the gap. The CDR3 covers 16 residues. Here the CDR3 reads CASSEAWGSGTYEQYF. The part of the CDR3 DNA that was read is TGTGCCAGCAGTGAAGCGTGGGGTAGCGGAACCTACGAG.

For this clone: The DNA ends 3 residues before the CDR3 does, and the rest of the CDR3 is filled in from the germline J gene. The chain recombines TRBV12-3 or TRBV12-4 with TRBJ2-1, with D perhaps TRBD2 (6 bases). The CDR3 loop spans 14 amino acids. With 0 bases removed from V and 6 bases from J, the gap between germline ends came to 9 bases. CDR3 DNA (partial): TGTGCCAGCAGTTTAGCGAACGGGGGCAATGAG. It translates to CASSLANGGNE. In full, the CDR3 reads CASSLANGGNEQFF.

Remarks on this clone: The missing CDR3 end, 3 residues past where the read stops, is filled in from the germline J gene. This rearrangement joins TRBV5-6 to TRBJ1-2; D is ambiguous. The CDR3 has 13 residues. V lost 0 bases and J 2 bases, leaving 5 bases between the germline ends. Looked up from germline, CDR1 is SGHDT and CDR2 is YYEEEE. This CDR3 reads CASSLDRNYGYTF. The sequenced CDR3 bases are TGTGCCAGCAGCTTGGACAGAAACTATGGC.

About this clone: The read falls 3 residues short of the CDR3 end, and the missing part is taken from the germline J gene. The rearrangement joins TRBV10-3 to TRBJ1-2; the D gene is possibly TRBD1 (5 bases). Per germline, CDR1 ENHRY and CDR2 SYGVKD. CDR3 length: 13 residues. The CDR3: CAISLARDYDYTF. CDR3 DNA (partial): TGTGCCATCAGTCTTGCTCGGGACTACGAC.

Regarding this clone: The read falls 3 residues short of the CDR3 end, and the missing part is taken from the germline J gene. This chain joins TRBV5-1 and TRBJ1-2; D may be TRBD1 (6 bases). This CDR3 region has 15 residues. Trimming took 4 bases from V and 0 from J, leaving 13 bases between them. The V gene's germline CDR1 is SGHRS and CDR2 YFSETQ. CDR3 protein: CASSPSRTANYGYTF. CDR3 DNA (partial): TGCGCCAGCAGCCCGTCCCGGACAGCTAACTATGGC. Full variable domain (missing parts from reference TRBV5-1 and TRBJ1-2): KAGVTQTPRYLIKTRGQQVTLSCSPISGHRSVSWYQQTPGQGLQFLFEYFSETQRNKGNFPGRFSGRQFSNSRSEMNVSTLELGDSALYLCASSPSRTANYGYTFGSGTRLTVV.

CDR3 loop: CSVEDGVDRDYTF. The CDR3 DNA, read in part, is TGCAGCGTTGAAGATGGGGTGGACAGGGAC. The gene calls are TRBV29-1 and TRBJ1-2; 8 nucleotides agree with TRBD1. The read terminates 3 residues before the CDR3 end, so the remaining end is supplied by the germline J gene. The CDR3 loop spans 13 amino acids. Per germline, CDR1 SQVTM and CDR2 ANQGSEA.

About this clone: From the germline J gene comes the end of the CDR3, since the read stops 3 residues before it. This sequence joins TRBV24-1 and TRBJ2-5, with TRBD1 as a possible D gene (7 bases). V was trimmed by 4 bases and J by 4 bases, leaving 18 bases between them. The CDR3 sequence is 16 residues long. The V gene's germline CDR1 is KGHDR and CDR2 SFDVKD. The DNA read from the CDR3 is TGTGCCACCAGTGAGGGGGGCAGGGGGTTTTCAGAGACC. Translation: CATSEGGRGFSET. The entire CDR3 is CATSEGGRGFSETQYF.

On this clone itself: The read ends 3 residues early relative to the CDR3; the germline J gene fills the gap. The V and J genes are TRBV19 and TRBJ1-5; D may be TRBD1 (5 bases). The CDR3 consists of 14 residues. V gave up 8 bases and J gave up 0 bases, with 11 bases separating them. Germline-derived CDR1 and CDR2 are LNHDA and SQIVND (reference sequence). The CDR3 reads CASGGTHSNQPQHF. Partial CDR3 DNA: TGTGCCAGTGGCGGGACTCATAGCAATCAGCCC.

Details on this clone: The read terminates 3 residues before the CDR3 end, so the remaining end is supplied by the germline J gene. This chain links TRBV2 with TRBJ1-2; 10 bases match TRBD1. CDR1 is SNHLY, CDR2 FYNNEI, per germline. The CDR3 runs 17 residues. The CDR3 here is CASRGPGQGSSYNDYTF. The part of the CDR3 DNA that was read is TGTGCCAGCAGAGGTCCGGGACAGGGGTCCTCCTACAATGAC.

For this clone: Sequencing ends 3 residues short of the CDR3 end; the germline J gene provides the rest. The V and J genes are TRBV11-2 and TRBJ1-1; D is possibly TRBD1 (5 bases). From germline, CDR1 is SGHAT and CDR2 FQNNGV. The CDR3 loop spans 15 amino acids. The sequenced part of the CDR3 DNA is TGTGCCAGCAGCGCCTTAACAGGCTCACGCCGGGAA. It specifies CASSALTGSRRE. The whole CDR3 protein reads CASSALTGSRREAFF. Filled out from reference TRBV11-2 and TRBJ1-1, the complete variable domain reads EAGVAQSPRYKIIEKRQSVAFWCNPISGHATLYWYQQILGQGPKLLIQFQNNGVVDDSQLPKDRFSAERLKGVDSTLKIQPAKLEDSAVYLCASSALTGSRREAFFGQGTRLTVV.

With regard to this clone: Read sequence stops 3 residues before the CDR3 end, and the germline J gene provides the missing end. The rearrangement joins TRBV18 to TRBJ2-3; 10 nucleotides match TRBD2. The CDR3 is 17 residues long. Germline assignment: CDR1 KGHSH and CDR2 LQKENI. CDR3 sequence: CASSQGLAPLVGETQYF. The sequenced CDR3 bases are TGTGCCAGCTCACAGGGACTAGCGCCCCTAGTCGGAGAGACG. The entire variable domain, with the rest obtained from reference TRBV18 and TRBJ2-3, is as follows: NAGVMQNPRHLVRRRGQEARLRCSPMKGHSHVYWYRQLPEEGLKFMVYLQKENIIDESGMPKERFSAEFPKEGPSILRIQQVVRGDSAAYFCASSQGLAPLVGETQYFGPGTRLTVL.